The 27 T cell receptor beta chains below were found in one sample sequenced in a study of blood T cell repertoires in COVID-19. Only in-frame clones appear in the TCRdb table, and some are missing; sequencing was by immunoSEQ multiplex PCR. This table holds over 60,000 clones, approximately 89% found once. Sample: peripheral blood. These receptors originate from a woman older than 75 with active or convalescent COVID-19.

This chain connects TRBV5-4 to TRBJ1-6, with D tentatively TRBD1 (5 bases). The CDR3 contains 16 residues. Trimming left V 0 bases short and J 7 bases short, with 14 bases between. Germline CDR1 is SGHNT and CDR2 is YYREEE (reference sequence). The CDR3 reads CASSLGSGKLNSPLHF. The CDR3 DNA sequence: TGTGCCAGCAGCTTGGGCTCAGGGAAGTTGAATTCACCCCTCCACTTT.

This chain uses TRBV5-1 with TRBJ2-7; no clear D gene. Germline V lookup: CDR1 SGHRS, CDR2 YFSETQ. V gave up 0 bases and J gave up 5 bases, with 9 bases separating them. The CDR3 covers 13 residues. In nucleotides, the CDR3 is TGCGCCAGCAGCTTGGCGCTGCGAAACGAGCAGTACTTC. Its translation is CASSLALRNEQYF.

The chain uses TRBV7-3 and TRBJ2-3; TRBD1 matches 9 bases. The CDR3 is made up of 15 amino acids. Germline V gene sequence: CDR1 SGHTA, CDR2 FQGTGA. V lost 6 bases, J lost 2 bases, and 6 bases stayed unmatched. The chain's CDR3 is CASSLDRGYTDTQYF. In DNA, the CDR3 is TGTGCCAGCAGTTTGGACAGGGGCTACACAGATACGCAGTATTTT.

This clone has only a few counts. The chain uses TRBV5-1 and TRBJ1-6, with D possibly matching TRBD1 (6 bases). CDR3 size: 18 residues. Trimming removed 4 bases at V and 2 bases at J, with 19 bases between. From germline, CDR1 is SGHRS and CDR2 YFSETQ. The CDR3 loop is CASSPSGQSQTYNSPLHF. As DNA, the CDR3 is TGCGCCAGCAGCCCCTCCGGACAGTCACAAACCTATAATTCACCCCTCCACTTT.

This clone was seen at least ten times. This chain joins TRBV2 and TRBJ2-2; perhaps TRBD2 as D (6 bases). The ends were cut back, 2 bases at V and 6 bases at J, with 7 bases in the middle. This CDR3 is built from 13 residues. Per germline, CDR1 SNHLY and CDR2 FYNNEI. The CDR3 loop reads CASSEWGAGELFF. CDR3 in DNA: TGTGCCAGCAGTGAATGGGGGGCCGGGGAGCTGTTTTTT.

This rearrangement joins TRBV4-2 to TRBJ2-3; the D is unclear. CDR3 length: 12 amino acids. Germline V gene sequence: CDR1 LGHNA, CDR2 YNFKEQ. Trimming cost V 3 bases and J 3 bases, with 4 bases left between them. In nucleotides, the CDR3 is TGTGCCAGCAGCCACCCTACAGATACGCAGTATTTT. Its translation is CASSHPTDTQYF.

The genes are TRBV30 and TRBJ2-7; D may be TRBD1 (6 bases). There are 14 residues in the CDR3. The V gene's germline CDR1 is GTSNPN and CDR2 SVGIG (reference sequence). Deletions cut 0 bases from V and 0 bases from J, with 9 bases between. CDR3 in amino acids: CAWSVGQSSYEQYF. The DNA for the CDR3 is TGTGCCTGGAGTGTTGGACAGAGCTCCTACGAGCAGTACTTC.

The chain has TRBV4-1 and TRBJ1-3, with a possible D match to TRBD1 (5 bases). Germline loops: CDR1 MGHRA, CDR2 YSYEKL. V lost 2 bases and J lost 5, with 10 bases in between. The CDR3 spans 14 residues. The CDR3 bases are TGCGCCAGCAGCCAACCGGGGGAGCGAAACACCATATATTTT. Its translation: CASSQPGERNTIYF.

By its share, this clone is medium-sized (0.01 to 0.1%). This chain links TRBV28 with TRBJ1-5, with 8 nucleotides matching TRBD1. Germline CDR1 reads MDHEN; CDR2 reads SYDVKM. J gave up 1 base and V 4 bases, and 9 bases lay outside the gene matches. This CDR3 spans 17 amino acids. The DNA of the CDR3 is TGTGCCAGCAGTTCGTCGACAGGGGTGCCGAGCAATCAGCCCCAGCATTTT. Encoded protein: CASSSSTGVPSNQPQHF.

The rearrangement uses TRBV6-5 and TRBJ1-1; D uncertain. Germline V gene data show CDR1 as MNHEY and CDR2 as SVGAGI. With 6 bases removed from V and 1 base from J, the gap between germline ends came to 15 bases. This CDR3 has 15 amino acids. CDR3: CASRTGAKKNTEAFF. The CDR3 coding sequence is TGTGCCAGCAGAACGGGAGCCAAGAAGAACACTGAAGCTTTCTTT.

V and J are TRBV6-5 and TRBJ2-5, with 7 bases matching TRBD1. The CDR3 has 13 amino acids. After removal of 5 bases from V and 3 bases from J, the junction contained 3 bases not matched to a gene. The germline gives CDR1 MNHEY, CDR2 SVGAGI. The CDR3, as DNA: TGTGCCAGCAGTAGAGACAGGGAAGAGACCCAGTACTTC. This gives the protein CASSRDREETQYF.

The V call is TRBV6-2 or TRBV6-3, the J call TRBJ2-3; D possibly corresponds to TRBD2 (6 bases). The V gene's germline CDR1 is MNHEY and CDR2 SVGEGT. Trimming stripped 2 bases from V and 6 bases from J, with 9 bases between. There are 13 residues in the CDR3. CDR3 amino acids: CASSYRRADTQYF. For the CDR3, the DNA is TGTGCCAGCAGTTACAGGAGGGCCGATACGCAGTATTTT.

As concerns this clone: This specimen includes other DNA sequences encoding the same CDR3. This rearrangement joins TRBV7-8 to TRBJ2-3; weak D call: TRBD1 (6 bases). Trimming left V 3 bases short and J 0 bases short, with 13 bases between. Germline CDR1 and CDR2: SGHVS and FQNEAQ. The length of the CDR3 is 16 residues. CDR3: CASSLVAGASTDTQYF. CDR3 DNA sequence: TGTGCCAGCAGCTTGGTAGCAGGGGCTAGCACAGATACGCAGTATTTT.

V and J are TRBV19 and TRBJ2-3; 9 positions agree with TRBD1. Germline V gene data show CDR1 as LNHDA and CDR2 as SQIVND (reference sequence). With V trimmed by 4 bases and J by 4 bases, 9 bases remained unmatched. CDR3 length equals 16 residues. The CDR3 region is CASSRDRVRVADTQYF. The CDR3 nucleotides are TGTGCCAGTAGTAGGGACAGGGTACGGGTGGCAGATACGCAGTATTTT.

The chain is built from TRBV4-3 and TRBJ1-1; TRBD1 matches 9 bases. Germline V CDR1 and CDR2: LGHNA, YSLEER. V lost 0 bases and J lost 4; bases outside the gene matches: 3. CDR3 length: 15 residues. The chain's CDR3 is CASSQEGQGVTEAFF. The CDR3 coding sequence is TGCGCCAGCAGCCAAGAGGGACAGGGAGTCACTGAAGCTTTCTTT.

The J gene is TRBJ1-2, the V gene TRBV6-5; 12 positions agree with TRBD1. This CDR3 contains 14 residues. Germline V lookup: CDR1 MNHEY, CDR2 SVGAGI. With 10 bases clipped from V and 8 bases from J, the junction kept 11 bases outside the gene matches. In nucleotides, the CDR3 is TGTGCCACCAATGGGGACAGGGGGCGCTTGGGCTACACCTTC. Amino acids: CATNGDRGRLGYTF.

The V gene is TRBV2, the J gene TRBJ2-3, with TRBD1 matching 10 bases. The CDR3 spans 15 residues. Per germline, CDR1 SNHLY and CDR2 FYNNEI. V gave up 8 bases and J gave up 6 bases; unmatched junction bases: 11. The CDR3 region is CASRPGTGAGDTQYF. The CDR3 DNA reads as TGTGCCAGCCGTCCCGGGACAGGGGCCGGGGATACGCAGTATTTT.

The table lists this clone with many counts. This chain uses TRBV6-5 with TRBJ2-7; 8 bases are a match to TRBD1. Looked up from germline, CDR1 is MNHEY and CDR2 is SVGAGI. This CDR3 has 12 amino acids. With 5 bases clipped from V and 7 bases from J, the junction kept 4 bases outside the gene matches. This CDR3 reads CASSPGQGEQYF. The CDR3 nucleotides read TGTGCCAGCAGTCCCGGACAGGGAGAGCAGTACTTC.

This rearrangement joins TRBV5-3 to TRBJ1-5, with 8 nucleotides matching TRBD1. TRBV5-3 is filed as an ORF, its function uncertain. The V segment lost 5 bases and the J segment 5 bases; nucleotides outside the gene matches: 9. The CDR3 extends over 15 amino acids. The CDR3 sequence: CARRQGQGVDQPQHF. CDR3 DNA: TGTGCCAGAAGACAAGGACAGGGAGTTGATCAGCCCCAGCATTTT.

This clone has a handful of counts. Here the CDR3 DNA reads TGTGCCATCAGCCATGGACTAGCGGGCGCTGCTTCCCAAGAGACCCAGTACTTC. Its protein is CAISHGLAGAASQETQYF. This chain connects TRBV10-3 to TRBJ2-5; 11 bases fit TRBD2. Germline V gene lookup returns CDR1 ENHRY and CDR2 SYGVKD. The ends lost 6 bases at V and 1 base at J; junction bases unmatched: 13. The CDR3 is 18 residues long.

V is TRBV6-4 and J is TRBJ1-4; possible D gene TRBD1, 6 bases. V was clipped by 8 bases and J by 2 bases, with 12 bases between them. This CDR3 is 14 amino acids long. CDR1 is MRHNA and CDR2 is SNTAGT in the germline V gene. Here the CDR3 reads CASPGQYTNEKLFF. In DNA, the CDR3 is TGTGCCAGCCCGGGACAATACACTAATGAAAAACTGTTTTTT.

The chain couples TRBV4-1 to TRBJ2-1; D might be TRBD2 (7 bases). The CDR3 runs to 15 residues. The V end lost 1 base, the J end lost 4 bases, and 11 bases lay between the germline ends. CDR1 is MGHRA and CDR2 is YSYEKL in the germline V gene. The CDR3 DNA reads TGCGCCAGCAGCCAAGGGGAGGGGGTATACAATGAGCAGTTCTTC. Encoded protein: CASSQGEGVYNEQFF.

This chain uses TRBV20-1 with TRBJ1-1; 10 bases line up with TRBD1. After removal of 3 bases from V and 8 bases from J, the junction contained 9 bases not matched to a gene. In germline, CDR1 is DFQATT, CDR2 SNEGSKA (reference sequence). There are 14 residues in the CDR3. The CDR3 here is CSASTGTGVSEAFF. CDR3 DNA: TGCAGTGCTAGTACCGGGACAGGGGTCTCCGAAGCTTTCTTT.

This rearrangement joins TRBV7-2 to TRBJ1-5; TRBD1 aligns across 8 bases. This CDR3 spans 18 amino acids. V shed 3 bases, J shed 4 bases, and the junction held 14 bases outside the gene matches. Germline lookup yields CDR1 SGHTA and CDR2 FQGNSA. This CDR3 is CASSFGLSGQGVNQPQHF. CDR3 bases: TGTGCCAGCAGCTTCGGGTTAAGCGGACAGGGAGTTAATCAGCCCCAGCATTTT.

J is TRBJ1-5 and V is TRBV18; no definite D call. The CDR3 spans 17 residues. The V and J ends lost 6 bases and 1 base respectively, with 19 bases between them. Germline V gene data show CDR1 as KGHSH and CDR2 as LQKENI. CDR3 region: CASSREQEDGSNQPQHF. The CDR3 DNA follows: TGTGCCAGCTCCCGGGAGCAGGAGGATGGCAGCAATCAGCCCCAGCATTTT.

This clone was recorded once. The rearrangement links TRBV6-5 to TRBJ2-7; 12 bases map to TRBD1. The V segment lost 6 bases and the J segment 5 bases; nucleotides outside the gene matches: 8. The germline CDR1 and CDR2 sequences are MNHEY and SVGAGI. The CDR3 has 15 residues. The CDR3 is CASSRDRGLLNEQYF. The CDR3 DNA follows: TGTGCCAGCAGCCGGGACAGGGGGCTGTTGAACGAGCAGTACTTC.

The CDR3 loop reads CASSLALAGNEQFF. DNA of the CDR3: TGTGCCAGCAGCTTAGCGCTAGCTGGCAATGAGCAGTTCTTC. This chain connects TRBV11-2 to TRBJ2-1; a weak D match, TRBD2 (5 bases). V lost 1 base and J lost 6, with 10 bases in between. Germline V CDR1 and CDR2: SGHAT, FQNNGV. The CDR3 has 14 residues.